This T cell receptor (beta chain) comes out of a study of T cells after yellow fever vaccination. Study findings and constraints: Detected again after the booster were most primary-vaccination clones, at 95% to 96% CD4 and 88% CD8.

TCRdb reprocessed the 5' RACE reads via MiXCR and lists one record per CDR3 protein. The sample yields a few hundred thousand distinct CDR3 sequences, about a fifth seen once. This clonotype was counted between two and nine times. The antigen remains undetermined. Trimming took 8 bases from V and 4 from J; bases not matched to a gene: 6. The CDR3 covers 14 residues. Germline assignment: CDR1 SQVTM and CDR2 ANQGSEA. The V call is TRBV29-1, the J call TRBJ2-2; 11 nucleotides agree with TRBD2. This TCR was sampled from a man aged 25 to 40 who received the YFV17D yellow fever vaccine. This specimen consisted of PBMCs, obtained 15 days after the yellow fever booster vaccination. DNA for the CDR3: TGCAGCTTTATAGCGGGAGGGGTCACCGGGGAGCTGTTTTTT. This codes for CSFIAGGVTGELFF.